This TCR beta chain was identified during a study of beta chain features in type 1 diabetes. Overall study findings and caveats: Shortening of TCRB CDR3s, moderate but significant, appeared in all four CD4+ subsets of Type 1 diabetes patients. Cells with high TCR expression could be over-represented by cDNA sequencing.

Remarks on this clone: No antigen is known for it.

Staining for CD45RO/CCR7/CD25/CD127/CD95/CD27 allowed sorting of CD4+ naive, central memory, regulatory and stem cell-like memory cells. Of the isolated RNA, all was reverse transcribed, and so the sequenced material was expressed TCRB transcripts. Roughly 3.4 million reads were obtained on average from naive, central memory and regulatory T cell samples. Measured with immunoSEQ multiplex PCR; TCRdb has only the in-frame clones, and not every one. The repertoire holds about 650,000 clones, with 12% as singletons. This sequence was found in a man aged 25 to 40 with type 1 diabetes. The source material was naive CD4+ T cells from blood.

The CDR3 DNA is TGTGCCAGCAGCCGCGGCCTGGGACAGGGCACTGAAAAACTGTTTTTT. As protein: CASSRGLGQGTEKLFF. This chain connects TRBV7-9 to TRBJ1-4; 9 positions agree with TRBD1. Germline values: CDR1 SEHNR, CDR2 FQNEAQ (reference sequence). The junction had 11 bases not matched to a gene; V was cut back by 5 bases and J by 7 bases. This CDR3 has 16 amino acids.